This is a list of T cell receptor beta chains from one sample in a study of shared clonotypes between healthy human individuals. Profiling relied on immunoSEQ multiplex PCR, and the TCRdb table lists in-frame clones only, not all of them. This sample has over 2 million clones, with about 95% found just once. Sequenced sample: naive CD8+ T cells sorted from blood. The receptors were sampled from a man between 18 and 29 years old in good health. The CDR3 runs from the conserved cysteine through the conserved F or W. Fields, in order: D gene, V gene, J gene, clone size, CDR3 DNA, CDR3 protein. The D gene is left open where the match is weak. Not every row has a clone size; where given, it reads once, few, many or a size class.

d_gene: .; v_gene: TRBV5-1; j_gene: TRBJ2-3; abundance: .; CDR3nt: TGCGCCAGCAGAATGAACGGTATGGAGGGAGATACGCAGTATTTT; CDR3aa: CASRMNGMEGDTQYF
d_gene: .; v_gene: TRBV29-1; j_gene: TRBJ2-7; abundance: once; CDR3nt: TGCAGCGTTGAATCAGGCTCCTACGAGCAGTACTTC; CDR3aa: CSVESGSYEQYF
d_gene: .; v_gene: TRBV9; j_gene: TRBJ1-3; abundance: .; CDR3nt: TGTGCCAGCAGCTTGGAAGAAGGGTCTTCGGGAAACACCATATATTTT; CDR3aa: CASSLEEGSSGNTIYF
d_gene: .; v_gene: TRBV27; j_gene: TRBJ2-3; abundance: .; CDR3nt: TGTGCCAGCAGTTTAATCGACAGCACAGATACGCAGTATTTT; CDR3aa: CASSLIDSTDTQYF
d_gene: TRBD2; v_gene: TRBV15; j_gene: TRBJ2-4; abundance: once; CDR3nt: TGTGCCACCAGCGGAGACGGGACTAGCCTAGCCAAAAACATTCAGTACTTC; CDR3aa: CATSGDGTSLAKNIQYF
d_gene: TRBD1; v_gene: TRBV2; j_gene: TRBJ1-1; abundance: .; CDR3nt: TGTGCCAGCAGTCCCGGACAGGGTCACACTGAAGCTTTCTTT; CDR3aa: CASSPGQGHTEAFF
d_gene: .; v_gene: TRBV6-1; j_gene: TRBJ2-3; abundance: .; CDR3nt: TGTGCCAGCAGTGACCTCTTTTGGCCTTCTCAGGGAAAAGACACAGATACGCAGTATTTT; CDR3aa: CASSDLFWPSQGKDTDTQYF
d_gene: TRBD2; v_gene: TRBV6-1; j_gene: TRBJ2-7; abundance: .; CDR3nt: TGTGCCAGCAGTGACCCAACCTCCGTAGCCAGCGGGGTTACCTACGAGCAGTACTTC; CDR3aa: CASSDPTSVASGVTYEQYF
d_gene: .; v_gene: TRBV4-1; j_gene: TRBJ2-5; abundance: .; CDR3nt: TGCGCCAGCAGCCAAGTCACTGTACAGCTCCGTGAGGCCCAGTACTTC; CDR3aa: CASSQVTVQLREAQYF
d_gene: TRBD2; v_gene: TRBV30; j_gene: TRBJ2-1; abundance: .; CDR3nt: TGTGCCTCCATATGGACCGGGACTAGCGGGAAGGCCTCCTTAATCTCCTACAATGAGCAGTTCTTC; CDR3aa: CASIWTGTSGKASLISYNEQFF
d_gene: .; v_gene: TRBV6-6; j_gene: TRBJ1-5; abundance: .; CDR3nt: TGTGCCAGCAGTTATGGAGGGGAGGATCAGCCCCAGCATTTT; CDR3aa: CASSYGGEDQPQHF
d_gene: .; v_gene: TRBV29-1; j_gene: TRBJ2-3; abundance: .; CDR3nt: TGCAGCGTTGGGGGTGGAGAGCGTATAACTAGCACAGATACGCAGTATTTT; CDR3aa: CSVGGGERITSTDTQYF
d_gene: .; v_gene: TRBV18; j_gene: TRBJ1-1; abundance: .; CDR3nt: TGTGCCAGCTCACGAGTGGTAGGGTACACTGAAGCTTTCTTT; CDR3aa: CASSRVVGYTEAFF
d_gene: .; v_gene: TRBV7-8; j_gene: TRBJ1-5; abundance: .; CDR3nt: TGTGCCAGCAGCAGGGGGTCAGGAGTACATCAGCCCCAGCATTTT; CDR3aa: CASSRGSGVHQPQHF
d_gene: .; v_gene: TRBV9; j_gene: TRBJ1-3; abundance: .; CDR3nt: TGTGCCAGCAGCCCGGAGGGTTACTCTGGAAACACCATATATTTT; CDR3aa: CASSPEGYSGNTIYF
d_gene: TRBD2; v_gene: TRBV28; j_gene: TRBJ2-7; abundance: .; CDR3nt: TGTGCCAGCAGTTTAGGCGGTAGCGGGGTCGAGCAGTACTTC; CDR3aa: CASSLGGSGVEQYF
d_gene: .; v_gene: TRBV5-3; j_gene: TRBJ1-1; abundance: .; CDR3nt: TGTGCCAGAAGCTTGGCCTCCGAGGGAGCTTTCTTT; CDR3aa: CARSLASEGAFF
d_gene: .; v_gene: TRBV7-2; j_gene: TRBJ2-2; abundance: .; CDR3nt: TGTGCCAGCAGCCCGTACGGGACCGGGGAGCTGTTTTTT; CDR3aa: CASSPYGTGELFF
d_gene: .; v_gene: TRBV7-9; j_gene: TRBJ1-1; abundance: .; CDR3nt: TGTGCCAGCAGCTTAGATGGAAGGCCTGAAGCTTTCTTT; CDR3aa: CASSLDGRPEAFF
d_gene: .; v_gene: TRBV27; j_gene: TRBJ2-2; abundance: .; CDR3nt: TGTGCCAGCAGCCTCTCAGAGGTCGGGGAGCTGTTTTTT; CDR3aa: CASSLSEVGELFF
d_gene: .; v_gene: TRBV29-1; j_gene: TRBJ1-2; abundance: .; CDR3nt: TGCAGCGTTGCTTCGCGACAGGCCTCTAACTATGGCTACACCTTC; CDR3aa: CSVASRQASNYGYTF
d_gene: TRBD1; v_gene: TRBV27; j_gene: TRBJ1-6; abundance: .; CDR3nt: TGTGCCAGCAGTTTGGGACAGTTAAGCTCCTATAATTCACCCCTCCACTTT; CDR3aa: CASSLGQLSSYNSPLHF
d_gene: TRBD2; v_gene: TRBV7-2; j_gene: TRBJ2-7; abundance: .; CDR3nt: TGTGCCAGCAGTCTAGCGGAGGCCTACGAGCAGTACTTC; CDR3aa: CASSLAEAYEQYF
d_gene: TRBD1; v_gene: TRBV4-3; j_gene: TRBJ2-7; abundance: .; CDR3nt: TGCGCCAGCAGCCAAGATGCGACAGGGATTTTGATGAGGTACGAGCAGTACTTC; CDR3aa: CASSQDATGILMRYEQYF
d_gene: .; v_gene: TRBV7-9; j_gene: TRBJ2-7; abundance: .; CDR3nt: TGTGCCAGCAGTTGGCCCCTGGAACAGTACTTC; CDR3aa: CASSWPLEQYF
d_gene: TRBD1; v_gene: TRBV5-1; j_gene: TRBJ2-5; abundance: .; CDR3nt: TGCGCCAGCAGCCTGCGGCTGGACAGGGGGGCCCAAGAGACCCAGTACTTC; CDR3aa: CASSLRLDRGAQETQYF
d_gene: .; v_gene: TRBV7-8; j_gene: TRBJ2-1; abundance: once; CDR3nt: TGTGCCAGCAGCCAGACAGGCGAATACTCCTACAATGAGCAGTTCTTC; CDR3aa: CASSQTGEYSYNEQFF
d_gene: TRBD1; v_gene: TRBV28; j_gene: TRBJ2-1; abundance: .; CDR3nt: TGTGCCAGCAGTTTTAGCGCGGGACAGGGAATGTACAATGAGCAGTTCTTC; CDR3aa: CASSFSAGQGMYNEQFF
d_gene: TRBD2; v_gene: TRBV5-6; j_gene: TRBJ2-7; abundance: .; CDR3nt: TGTGCCAGCAGCTTGGAGCGGGAATCCTACGAGCAGTACTTC; CDR3aa: CASSLERESYEQYF
d_gene: .; v_gene: TRBV30; j_gene: TRBJ2-3; abundance: .; CDR3nt: TGTGCCCGGGACCATGCAGGGGAGACAGATACGCAGTATTTT; CDR3aa: CARDHAGETDTQYF
d_gene: TRBD1; v_gene: TRBV7-9; j_gene: TRBJ2-5; abundance: .; CDR3nt: TGTGCCAGCAGAGCTTCTCCGGGACAGGGGGAGACCCAGTACTTC; CDR3aa: CASRASPGQGETQYF
d_gene: TRBD1; v_gene: TRBV5-4; j_gene: TRBJ2-7; abundance: .; CDR3nt: TGTGCCAGCAGCGAGGACAGGGGGTGGGGAAACTCCTACGAGCAGTACTTC; CDR3aa: CASSEDRGWGNSYEQYF
d_gene: .; v_gene: TRBV6-5; j_gene: TRBJ2-7; abundance: .; CDR3nt: TGTGCCAGCAGTCTCAGGGGTATACGCTACGAGCAGTACTTC; CDR3aa: CASSLRGIRYEQYF
d_gene: TRBD1; v_gene: TRBV13; j_gene: TRBJ1-3; abundance: .; CDR3nt: TGTGCCAGCAGCTTAGTGGACAGGGTTTCCTCTGGAAACACCATATATTTT; CDR3aa: CASSLVDRVSSGNTIYF
d_gene: .; v_gene: TRBV4-1; j_gene: TRBJ2-7; abundance: .; CDR3nt: TGCGCCAGCAGCCAAGATTTCGGATACGAGCAGTACTTC; CDR3aa: CASSQDFGYEQYF
d_gene: .; v_gene: TRBV6-6; j_gene: TRBJ1-1; abundance: .; CDR3nt: TGTGCCAGCAGTTACTCGACGGGACGGGAGAACACTGAAGCTTTCTTT; CDR3aa: CASSYSTGRENTEAFF
d_gene: TRBD2; v_gene: TRBV4-1; j_gene: TRBJ2-5; abundance: .; CDR3nt: TGCGCCAGCAGTCCGCTAGCGGGGGGGCCGGAGACCCAGTACTTC; CDR3aa: CASSPLAGGPETQYF
d_gene: .; v_gene: TRBV28; j_gene: TRBJ2-7; abundance: .; CDR3nt: TGTGCCAGCAGTCTGGGGGGTTGGCAGTACTTC; CDR3aa: CASSLGGWQYF